These 31 T cell receptor beta chains originate from one sample sequenced in a study of T cell repertoires in cytomegalovirus infection. TCRdb ran MiXCR on the reads and lists one entry per CDR3 protein. The table shows approximately 490,000 distinct CDR3 sequences, with roughly 12% occurring only once. Sequencing was done on a sample of PBMCs. The receptor set was obtained from a human donor in good health (CMV status not recorded). Some clones in this sample may be carry-over from other donors' samples.

This clonotype occurred many times. The chain couples TRBV28 to TRBJ2-1; TRBD2 matches at 9 bases. CDR1 is MDHEN and CDR2 is SYDVKM in the germline V gene. The CDR3 consists of 19 residues. The V and J ends lost 5 bases and 0 bases, in that order; junction bases with no gene match: 14. The CDR3 here is CASSTSGSKTFSSYNEQFF. The CDR3 DNA reads as TGTGCCAGCAGTACTAGCGGGTCGAAAACGTTCAGCTCCTACAATGAGCAGTTCTTC.

This clonotype was seen ten or more times. The rearrangement links TRBV19 to TRBJ1-1; 7 nucleotides agree with TRBD1. The CDR3 has 17 residues. Per the germline V gene, CDR1 is LNHDA and CDR2 is SQIVND (reference sequence). The V and J ends lost 3 bases and 1 base, in that order; junction bases with no gene match: 11. In nucleotides, the CDR3 is TGTGCCAGTAGTATCGGTCTTTGGCGACAGGGGAACACTGAAGCTTTCTTT. It translates to CASSIGLWRQGNTEAFF.

This clonotype was recorded many times. This rearrangement joins TRBV20-1 to TRBJ2-2, with D uncertain. Trimming shortened V by 3 bases and J by 7 bases, and 12 bases separated the two germline ends. CDR3 length: 13 amino acids. Per the germline V gene, CDR1 is DFQATT and CDR2 is SNEGSKA (reference sequence). CDR3 sequence reads: CSARASWGGELFF. CDR3 nucleotide sequence: TGCAGTGCTAGGGCCTCGTGGGGCGGGGAGCTGTTTTTT.

This clonotype was observed many times. The CDR3 nucleotides are TGTGCCAGCGGGGGGGGGCGGGTAAAAGAGACCCAGTACTTC. Translation gives CASGGGRVKETQYF. This sequence joins TRBV7-2 and TRBJ2-5; a possible D gene is TRBD2 (7 bases). This CDR3 comprises 14 residues. Germline values: CDR1 SGHTA, CDR2 FQGNSA. The ends were cut back, 8 bases at V and 3 bases at J, with 16 bases in the middle.

In this sample, this clonotype turned up many times. The chain employs TRBV20-1 and TRBJ1-5; 9 positions match TRBD1. V gave up 7 bases and J gave up 4 bases; unmatched junction bases: 2. CDR3 length: 12 residues. Germline loops: CDR1 DFQATT, CDR2 SNEGSKA (reference sequence). CDR3 protein: CSVGQGNQPQHF. The CDR3 DNA sequence: TGCAGTGTTGGACAGGGGAATCAGCCCCAGCATTTT.

This clonotype was detected only a few times. J is TRBJ1-1 and V is TRBV13, with unresolved D. The CDR3 totals 13 residues. V shed 8 bases and J shed 4 bases, with 14 bases lying between them. Germline CDR1 PRHDT, CDR2 FYEKMQ (reference sequence). The CDR3 DNA reads TGTGCCAGCGACCAGCAAGGAACCACTGAAGCTTTCTTT. It codes for CASDQQGTTEAFF.

This clonotype was picked up many times. The genes are TRBV5-1 and TRBJ2-1; D is possibly TRBD1 (5 bases). Germline CDR1 reads SGHRS; CDR2 reads YFSETQ. Trimming removed 0 bases from V and 9 bases from J, with 10 bases in between. The CDR3 sequence is 13 residues long. For the CDR3, the DNA is TGCGCCAGCAGCTTGGCCAGGGATGGTGAGCAGTTCTTC. This codes for CASSLARDGEQFF.

This clonotype has more than one count but fewer than ten. This sequence joins TRBV9 and TRBJ1-5, with D possibly TRBD1 on 5 matching bases. V dropped 0 bases and J dropped 7 bases, with 8 bases sitting between them. The length of the CDR3 is 13 residues. CDR1 is SGDLS, CDR2 YYNGEE, per germline. The CDR3 region has the DNA TGTGCCAGCAGCGTAGGGGACGTACAGCCCCAGCATTTT. Amino acids: CASSVGDVQPQHF.

The V gene is TRBV24-1, the J gene TRBJ2-1; tentative D call: TRBD1 (5 bases). V was pared by 7 bases and J by 3 bases, with 12 bases between. The length of the CDR3 is 14 residues. Germline assignment: CDR1 KGHDR and CDR2 SFDVKD. The CDR3 loop reads CATSAFDSYNEQFF. CDR3 sequence (DNA): TGTGCCACCAGCGCTTTTGACAGCTACAATGAGCAGTTCTTC.

This clonotype was detected many times. The chain recombines TRBV4-2 with TRBJ1-1; 7 bases line up with TRBD1. Germline V lookup: CDR1 LGHNA, CDR2 YNFKEQ. This CDR3 contains 17 residues. V trimming: 0 bases; J trimming: 8 bases; junction bases outside the gene matches: 15. CDR3 in amino acids: CASSQDWAGGTGDEAFF. CDR3 DNA: TGTGCCAGCAGCCAAGACTGGGCAGGGGGGACTGGGGACGAAGCTTTCTTT.

This clonotype was recorded at least ten times. In DNA form, the CDR3 reads TGTGCCAGCAGCCAACATTACCCTTCGGCAGAAGAGGGCCGCGGAGCTTTCTTT. Encoded protein: CASSQHYPSAEEGRGAFF. The genes are TRBV7-9 and TRBJ1-1, with D unclear. Germline V gene data show CDR1 as SEHNR and CDR2 as FQNEAQ (reference sequence). V dropped 5 bases and J dropped 10 bases, with 32 bases sitting between them. The CDR3 sequence is 18 residues long.

This clonotype was seen at least ten times. The chain carries TRBV6-1 and TRBJ1-2; TRBD1 agrees at 8 bases. The junction had 9 bases not matched to a gene; V was cut back by 5 bases and J by 4 bases. Germline V gene lookup returns CDR1 MNHNS and CDR2 SASEGT. This CDR3 has 15 amino acids. The CDR3 region is CASSSGTGGPYGYTF. The DNA of the CDR3 is TGTGCCAGCAGTTCCGGGACAGGAGGTCCCTATGGCTACACCTTC.

This clonotype was recorded at least ten times. One end of the junction fails to match germline, which may point to a read error. The V and J genes are TRBV7-7 and TRBJ2-5; 12 nucleotides agree with TRBD2. In germline, CDR1 is SSHAT, CDR2 FNYEAQ (reference sequence). The CDR3 consists of 15 residues. The CDR3 reads CASSSRLAGDGTQYF. The DNA of the CDR3 is TGTGCTAGCAGTTCCCGACTAGCGGGAGATGGGACCCAGTACTTC.

This sequence joins TRBV5-1 and TRBJ2-1; possible D gene TRBD2, 6 bases. There are 15 residues in the CDR3. The V gene lost 3 bases and the J gene lost 2 bases, with 12 bases spanning the gap. The germline CDR1 and CDR2 sequences are SGHRS and YFSETQ. CDR3 residues: CASSSRGAPYNEQFF. DNA of the CDR3: TGCGCCAGCAGCTCTCGCGGGGCCCCCTACAATGAGCAGTTCTTC.

The V call is TRBV3-1, the J call TRBJ1-1, with a weak D call TRBD1 (5 bases). From germline, CDR1 is LGHDT and CDR2 YNNKEL (reference sequence). CDR3 length: 15 residues. The V end lost 1 base, the J end lost 0 bases, and 9 bases lay between the germline ends. The chain's CDR3 is CASSQVEGMNTEAFF. CDR3 sequence (DNA): TGTGCCAGCAGCCAAGTGGAGGGGATGAACACTGAAGCTTTCTTT.

This clonotype was counted a few times. This chain connects TRBV27 to TRBJ2-2; no definite D call. Trimming shortened V by 1 base and J by 3 bases, and 12 bases separated the two germline ends. The germline V gene has CDR1 MNHEY and CDR2 SMNVEV (reference sequence). The CDR3 totals 16 residues. The CDR3 loop is CASSLYTQDHTGELFF. DNA for the CDR3: TGTGCCAGCAGTTTATATACTCAGGACCACACCGGGGAGCTGTTTTTT.

The sample holds many counts of this clonotype. The chain is built from TRBV10-3 and TRBJ2-5; weak D call: TRBD2 (5 bases). Germline V CDR1 and CDR2: ENHRY, SYGVKD. The CDR3 length is 13 residues. Trimming cost V 1 base and J 5 bases, with 8 bases left between them. CDR3 nucleotides: TGTGCCATCAGTGAGTTTCGAGGGGAGACCCAGTACTTC. Encoded protein: CAISEFRGETQYF.

The gene calls are TRBV29-1 and TRBJ2-7, with D tentatively TRBD2 (6 bases). The V gene lost 5 bases and the J gene lost 3 bases, with 11 bases spanning the gap. The CDR3 has 12 residues. CDR1 is SQVTM, CDR2 ANQGSEA, per germline. Written as DNA, the CDR3 is TGCAGCGTTACGGTGGAGGGCTACGAGCAGTACTTC. Its protein product is CSVTVEGYEQYF.

The CDR3 is CSVTRDRRETQYF. CDR3 nucleotides: TGCAGCGTTACCCGGGACAGGAGGGAGACCCAGTACTTC. This rearrangement joins TRBV29-1 to TRBJ2-5, with 8 positions matching TRBD1. The V segment lost 5 bases and the J segment 5 bases; nucleotides outside the gene matches: 7. The CDR3 extends over 13 amino acids. Germline V gene data show CDR1 as SQVTM and CDR2 as ANQGSEA.

The table lists this clonotype with many counts. The chain couples TRBV7-2 to TRBJ1-2; 8 bases agree with TRBD1. The germline CDR1 and CDR2 sequences are SGHTA and FQGNSA. V gave up 5 bases and J gave up 7 bases; unmatched junction bases: 9. The CDR3 runs to 14 residues. The CDR3 DNA follows: TGTGCCAGCAGCACACGACAGGGGCAATTTGGCTACACCTTC. Protein sequence: CASSTRQGQFGYTF.

This clonotype was observed many times. J is TRBJ1-5 and V is TRBV20-1; possible D gene TRBD1, 5 bases. With 6 bases removed from V and 0 bases from J, the gap between germline ends came to 12 bases. The CDR3 contains 14 residues. Germline V gene lookup returns CDR1 DFQATT and CDR2 SNEGSKA (reference sequence). The CDR3 region has the DNA TGCAGTGCCTCGACAGAATTTAGCAATCAGCCCCAGCATTTT. It yields the protein CSASTEFSNQPQHF.

This clonotype was observed many times. This sequence joins TRBV7-6 and TRBJ2-3; D gene uncertain. This CDR3 has 20 residues. From germline, CDR1 is SGHVS and CDR2 FNYEAQ. Trimming removed 2 bases from V and 0 bases from J, with 24 bases in between. The CDR3 loop is CASSLNAWTRMSSSTDTQYF. The CDR3 DNA reads as TGTGCCAGCAGCTTAAACGCGTGGACCCGCATGAGCTCTAGCACAGATACGCAGTATTTT.

The chain joins TRBV20-1 to TRBJ1-1; a weak D match, TRBD1 (5 bases). V was pared by 2 bases and J by 5 bases, with 18 bases between. CDR3 size: 15 residues. CDR1 and CDR2 from the germline V gene are DFQATT and SNEGSKA (reference sequence). The CDR3 loop is CSARSGSTGGTEAFF. The CDR3, as DNA: TGCAGTGCTAGATCCGGATCCACTGGGGGAACTGAAGCTTTCTTT.

The chain joins TRBV10-3 to TRBJ2-3, with a weak D call TRBD2 (5 bases). CDR1 is ENHRY and CDR2 is SYGVKD in the germline V gene. The CDR3 runs to 13 residues. V lost 1 base and J lost 4, with 6 bases in between. The DNA of the CDR3 is TGTGCCATCAGTGAGTGGAGGTCAGATACGCAGTATTTT. Translated, it gives CAISEWRSDTQYF.

This clonotype was seen only a few times. The rearrangement links TRBV20-1 to TRBJ2-4; 13 bases agree with TRBD2. The trim removed 5 bases at V and 8 bases at J, leaving 15 bases unmatched. Germline V CDR1 and CDR2: DFQATT, SNEGSKA (reference sequence). This CDR3 has 17 amino acids. The CDR3 loop reads CSASRLAGGSLGDIQYF. CDR3 coding DNA: TGCAGTGCTTCCCGACTAGCGGGAGGTTCTTTAGGGGACATTCAGTACTTC.

The genes are TRBV5-1 and TRBJ2-3; D is ambiguous. From germline, CDR1 is SGHRS and CDR2 YFSETQ. This CDR3 contains 14 residues. Trimming left V 1 base short and J 7 bases short, with 13 bases between. DNA for the CDR3: TGCGCCAGCAGCTTGATTCCGGTGGGGAATACGCAGTATTTT. Its protein is CASSLIPVGNTQYF.

This clonotype was detected ten times or more. The chain is built from TRBV29-1 and TRBJ1-3, with a weak D call TRBD1 (6 bases). The CDR3 length is 12 residues. Trimming shortened V by 3 bases and J by 4 bases, and 7 bases separated the two germline ends. The V gene's germline CDR1 is SQVTM and CDR2 ANQGSEA. CDR3 in amino acids: CSVDRGGNTIYF. Written as DNA, the CDR3 is TGCAGCGTTGACAGGGGAGGAAACACCATATATTTT.

This clonotype appeared a few times. This chain joins TRBV13 and TRBJ2-2; TRBD2 aligns across 15 bases. Germline V gene sequence: CDR1 PRHDT, CDR2 FYEKMQ (reference sequence). There are 17 residues in the CDR3. Trimming cost V 5 bases and J 4 bases; bases outside gene matches: 5. The CDR3 DNA follows: TGTGCCAGCAGCCCAACGGGACTAGCGGGAGGCACCGGGGAGCTGTTTTTT. Protein: CASSPTGLAGGTGELFF. The whole variable domain, filled in from reference TRBV13 and TRBJ2-2, reads AAGVIQSPRHLIKEKRETATLKCYPIPRHDTVYWYQQGPGQDPQFLISFYEKMQSDKGSIPDRFSAQQFSDYHSELNMSSLELGDSALYFCASSPTGLAGGTGELFFGEGSRLTVL.

This clonotype has only a few counts. The chain has TRBV6-5 and TRBJ1-1; D is unclear. In germline, CDR1 is MNHEY, CDR2 SVGAGI. The CDR3 length is 14 residues. V was shortened by 5 bases and J by 1 base, with 11 bases between the two germline ends. The CDR3 nucleotides are TGTGCCAGCAGTCTCGGACTTGAGAACACTGAAGCTTTCTTT. Amino acid sequence: CASSLGLENTEAFF.

This clonotype has ten or more counts. The chain recombines TRBV12-3 or TRBV12-4 with TRBJ2-7; D is perhaps TRBD1 (6 bases). The CDR3 is 12 residues long. V shed 8 bases and J shed 4 bases, with 12 bases lying between them. CDR3: CASGRGEYEQYF. The CDR3 nucleotides are TGTGCCAGCGGCAGGGGAGAGTACGAGCAGTACTTC.

This clonotype showed up just a few times. V is TRBV20-1 and J is TRBJ1-5; D perhaps matches TRBD1 (6 bases). This CDR3 has 14 residues. Trimming left V 3 bases short and J 2 bases short, with 11 bases between. The germline CDR1 and CDR2 sequences are DFQATT and SNEGSKA (reference sequence). DNA for the CDR3: TGCAGTGCTAGCGGACAGATGGGCAATCAGCCCCAGCATTTT. Protein sequence: CSASGQMGNQPQHF.